Described below is a single T cell receptor (beta chain) sequence and its context. What it recognizes is unknown. The data belong to a study of human T cells and chemical hapten exposure. Overall study context: Diphenylcyclopropenone doses were given weekly to the scalps of patients across the roughly 23-week study.

MiXCR, applied by TCRdb to the RACE reads, yields one record per CDR3 protein. The sample holds nearly 110,000 distinct CDR3 sequences; roughly 12% are singletons and the top ten take roughly 1.5%. The CDR3 is 14 residues long. The V end was cut by 6 bases, the J end by 1 base, with 15 bases between. CDR1 and CDR2 from the germline V gene are DFQATT and SNEGSKA (reference sequence). Time point indicated: pre-sensitization, week 0. Noted treatment: therapeutic diphenylcyclopropenone sensitization with weekly scalp DPC. General observations from the study: Significantly greater numbers of large CDR3 similarity clusters came from expanded TCRs than from controls.

The V and J genes are TRBV20-1 and TRBJ1-1, with D uncertain. The sample in question was whole blood, obtained in connection with sensitization to the hapten diphenylcyclopropenone (DPC). This clonotype was sampled from a woman between 50 and 59 years old with alopecia areata. Some clones in this sample may be carry-over from other donors' samples. Written as DNA, the CDR3 is TGCAGTGCCCCTCCGGGGTCCGGGAACACTGAAGCTTTCTTT. Its protein is CSAPPGSGNTEAFF.